The sample holds a few counts of the clone carrying this T cell receptor beta chain. Its antigen is not identified. Germline assignment: CDR1 DFQATT and CDR2 SNEGSKA (reference sequence). The trim removed 0 bases at V and 6 bases at J, leaving 4 bases unmatched. This CDR3 is 16 amino acids long. This specimen belongs to a study of CD8 T cells in ankylosing spondylitis. Study-wide findings and caveats: Enrichment of disease-linked clones was reportedly significant in matched ankylosing spondylitis synovial fluid. Ankylosing spondylitis blood appeared to carry a characteristic TCR beta motif of roughly 8 highly homologous variants. A CD8+ phenotype characterized the disease-linked clones, which were relatively rare in peripheral blood.

Generation of TCR beta libraries employed quantitative 5'-RACE incorporating molecular barcodes. TCRdb itself ran the 5' RACE reads through MiXCR, one entry per CDR3 protein. This table holds 350,000 to 550,000 distinct CDR3 sequences, approximately 26% found once. V gene TRBV20-1 combines with J gene TRBJ2-2, with TRBD2 matching over 13 bases. Material for sequencing was blood, either unsorted or a sorted T cell fraction (not recorded which). The sequence was obtained from a male donor with ankylosing spondylitis. The CDR3 DNA is TGCAGTGCTAGAGAGCGGACTAGCGGGAGTGCCGGGGAGCTGTTTTTT. Translating gives CSARERTSGSAGELFF.